This TCR beta chain was identified in a study of cytomegalovirus exposure and HLA in healthy donors. Study overall: The roughly 120 million unique TCR beta sequences, from about 179 million T cells, were found by an earlier analysis.

This CDR3 spans 15 amino acids. Deletions cut 4 bases from V and 7 bases from J, with 17 bases between. Germline CDR1 reads KGHSH; CDR2 reads LQKENI. PCR employed 60 Vbeta and 13 Jbeta primers. The repertoire was sequenced with immunoSEQ multiplex PCR; TCRdb's copy has only in-frame clones and lacks some. The table records about 120,000 clones, over 65% of them present only once. As concerns this clone: What it recognizes is unknown.

General study points: Analysis was performed later, and it showed HLA-associated TCR beta chains to be more clonally expanded than equally common others. Most TCRs appeared rarely, but some public TCRs recurred in many donors. A few of the chains that were CMV-associated were confirmed in vitro to be specific for CMV antigens.

The V gene is TRBV18, the J gene TRBJ1-5, with D tentatively TRBD1 (6 bases). Material for sequencing was PBMCs. The sequence was collected from a female donor in good health and CMV-seronegative. The CDR3 DNA sequence: TGTGCCAGCTCACGAATGGGACAAAGAAGCCAGCCCCAGCATTTT. Protein product: CASSRMGQRSQPQHF.